The next 32 T cell receptor beta chains were all read from a single sample in a study of metastatic and nonmetastatic thyroid tumors. TCRdb re-analyzed the PCR reads through MiXCR. The sample carries about 31,000 clones, over 15% recorded once. Until they underwent thyroid surgery, no patient had received any treatment. Sequenced input: blood. These receptors were obtained from a female donor with papillary thyroid cancer or a benign thyroid nodule (not recorded which). Some clones in this sample may be carry-over from other donors' samples.

This clone was counted many times. The chain joins TRBV9 to TRBJ1-4; 8 nucleotides line up with TRBD1. CDR1 SGDLS and CDR2 YYNGEE come from the germline V gene. The V segment lost 0 bases and the J segment 5 bases; nucleotides outside the gene matches: 0. The CDR3 is made up of 14 amino acids. The CDR3 region has the DNA TGTGCCAGCAGCGTAGGGACAGGGAATGAAAAACTGTTTTTT. Translated: CASSVGTGNEKLFF.

The sample holds a few counts of this clone. The gene calls are TRBV18 and TRBJ2-7; the D gene is possibly TRBD1 (5 bases). V lost 3 bases to trimming and J lost 5 bases, with 11 bases between them. The CDR3 runs 13 residues. Germline V gives CDR1 KGHSH, CDR2 LQKENI. The CDR3, as DNA: TGTGCCAGCTCACCGGCAGGGTCGAACGAGCAGTACTTC. Translation: CASSPAGSNEQYF.

This clone was seen many times. The J gene is TRBJ2-7, the V gene TRBV5-4; 9 bases match TRBD1. CDR1 and CDR2 (germline): SGHNT, YYREEE (reference sequence). J gave up 1 base and V 5 bases, and 1 base lay outside the gene matches. This CDR3 contains 13 residues. The CDR3 DNA reads as TGTGCCAGCAGGACAGGGGGATCCTACGAGCAGTACTTC. Its protein product is CASRTGGSYEQYF.

This clone was detected ten times or more. The rearrangement joins TRBV2 to TRBJ1-4; D gene ambiguous. The CDR3 is 11 residues long. V dropped 1 base and J dropped 8 bases, with 2 bases sitting between them. CDR1 is SNHLY and CDR2 is FYNNEI in the germline V gene. The CDR3: CASSEEEKLFF. The CDR3 nucleotides are TGTGCCAGCAGTGAAGAAGAAAAACTGTTTTTT.

In this sample, this clone turned up many times. This chain joins TRBV6-1 and TRBJ2-3; 7 bases line up with TRBD1. Germline V gene data show CDR1 as MNHNS and CDR2 as SASEGT. The CDR3 sequence is 15 residues long. J gave up 2 bases and V 5 bases, and 7 bases lay outside the gene matches. DNA for the CDR3: TGTGCCAGCAGTCACCGGGACAGCTTCACAGATACGCAGTATTTT. Translated: CASSHRDSFTDTQYF.

This clone was recorded many times. An end of the junction does not agree with germline; a read error may underlie this. The same CDR3 is also encoded by other DNA sequences in this sample. V usage is TRBV12-3 or TRBV12-4 and J usage is TRBJ1-5; D gene uncertain. The CDR3 extends over 15 amino acids. This CDR3 reads CASSPGLYSNQPQHF. The CDR3 DNA reads TGTGCCAGCAGTCCCGGGCTTTATAGCAACCAGCCCCAGCATTTT.

The V call is TRBV18, the J call TRBJ2-5, with TRBD1 as a possible D gene (6 bases). V shed 3 bases and J shed 5 bases, with 13 bases lying between them. The CDR3 runs to 14 residues. Per germline, CDR1 KGHSH and CDR2 LQKENI. DNA for the CDR3: TGTGCCAGCTCACCGGATTCAGGGGATGAGACCCAGTACTTC. It yields the protein CASSPDSGDETQYF.

This clone appeared many times. The rearrangement joins TRBV2 to TRBJ1-5; D perhaps matches TRBD1 (5 bases). Germline V lookup: CDR1 SNHLY, CDR2 FYNNEI. CDR3 length equals 12 residues. The ends were cut back, 8 bases at V and 3 bases at J, with 8 bases in the middle. The CDR3 loop is CASRRDNQPQHF. In DNA, the CDR3 is TGTGCCAGCCGCAGGGACAATCAGCCCCAGCATTTT.

There are many counts of this clone. V and J are TRBV27 and TRBJ1-5; D not certain. From germline, CDR1 is MNHEY and CDR2 SMNVEV (reference sequence). This CDR3 contains 15 residues. V was cut by 10 bases and J by 4 bases, with 20 bases left in between. The CDR3 DNA reads as TGTGCCACCAAGGACCGAGCCCTGGGAAATCAGCCCCAGCATTTT. Amino acid sequence: CATKDRALGNQPQHF.

Comments on this clone: Germline and junction disagree at one end, which may indicate a read error. The chain carries TRBV11-1 and TRBJ2-7; tentative D call: TRBD1 (5 bases). The germline gives CDR1 SGHAT, CDR2 FQDESV (reference sequence). This CDR3 is built from 16 residues. The CDR3 here is CASSSPHSGRGYEQYF. The CDR3, as DNA: TGTGCCAGCAGCTCGCCTCACAGTGGTAGGGGTTACGAGCAATACTTC.

Ten or more counts support this clone. CDR3 loop: CASSFYLGGANEQFF. CDR3 coding DNA: TGTGCCAGCAGCTTCTACTTAGGTGGTGCGAATGAGCAGTTCTTC. This chain joins TRBV7-3 and TRBJ2-1; D gene unclear. CDR3 length: 15 residues. The germline V gene encodes CDR1 SGHTA and CDR2 FQGTGA. The V end was cut by 3 bases, the J end by 7 bases, with 16 bases between.

As to this clone: One end of the junction fails to match germline, which may point to a read error. The CDR3 loop reads CASSVGQGDSPLHF. The DNA of the CDR3 is TGTGCCAGCAGCGTAGGCCAGGGCGATTCACCCCTACACTTT. The V gene is TRBV9, the J gene TRBJ1-6; possible D gene TRBD1, 5 bases. The CDR3 is made up of 14 amino acids. From germline, CDR1 is SGDLS and CDR2 YYNGEE.

V and J are TRBV7-2 and TRBJ2-7; 9 bases map to TRBD2. In germline, CDR1 is SGHTA, CDR2 FQGNSA. Trimming took 2 bases from V and 6 from J; bases not matched to a gene: 8. The CDR3 contains 15 residues. For the CDR3, the DNA is TGTGCCAGCAGCTTATCATTAGCGGGAGAAGGCGAGCAGTACTTC. Amino acid sequence: CASSLSLAGEGEQYF.

This clone has a count of ten or more. V gene TRBV7-3 combines with J gene TRBJ1-2, with D maybe TRBD1 (5 bases). This CDR3 has 13 amino acids. CDR1 is SGHTA and CDR2 is FQGTGA in the germline V gene. Trimming stripped 6 bases from V and 5 bases from J, with 13 bases between. For the CDR3, the DNA is TGTGCCAGCAGTCCAGCCCAGGGTTATGGCTACACCTTC. Translating gives CASSPAQGYGYTF.

The chain uses TRBV11-1 and TRBJ2-7, with unresolved D. V lost 1 base to trimming and J lost 4 bases, with 17 bases between them. The germline CDR1 and CDR2 sequences are SGHAT and FQDESV (reference sequence). The CDR3 is 16 amino acids. The CDR3 loop is CASSLGLGEWLYEQYF. Written as DNA, the CDR3 is TGTGCCAGCAGCTTAGGGCTTGGAGAATGGTTATACGAGCAGTACTTC. The full variable domain, completed using reference TRBV11-1 and TRBJ2-7, is EAEVAQSPRYKITEKSQAVAFWCDPISGHATLYWYRQILGQGPELLVQFQDESVVDDSQLPKDRFSAERLKGVDSTLKIQPAELGDSAMYLCASSLGLGEWLYEQYFGPGTRLTVT.

At least ten counts were recorded for this clone. The chain carries TRBV5-1 and TRBJ2-1; 7 nucleotides align to TRBD2. The CDR3 extends over 16 amino acids. The ends lost 4 bases at V and 5 bases at J; junction bases unmatched: 12. Germline CDR1 and CDR2: SGHRS and YFSETQ. CDR3 in amino acids: CASSTDAGESHNEQFF. The CDR3 DNA follows: TGCGCCAGCAGCACCGACGCGGGGGAGTCTCACAATGAGCAGTTCTTC.

J is TRBJ2-1 and V is TRBV11-2, with no clear D. The CDR3 spans 16 residues. V dropped 6 bases and J dropped 6 bases, with 21 bases sitting between them. Germline assignment: CDR1 SGHAT and CDR2 FQNNGV. The CDR3 spells CASSYVNARGVNEQFF. DNA of the CDR3: TGTGCCAGCAGTTATGTTAATGCCCGTGGCGTCAATGAGCAGTTCTTC.

The chain joins TRBV6-2 or TRBV6-3 to TRBJ2-5; 8 bases match TRBD2. V was clipped by 6 bases and J by 5 bases; unmatched bases: 8. Germline loops: CDR1 MNHEY, CDR2 SVGEGT. The CDR3 sequence is 14 residues long. The CDR3 DNA is TGTGCCAGCAGGGTCGAGCGGGAGTTTGAGACCCAGTACTTC. Translated, it gives CASRVEREFETQYF.

This clone appeared many times. A single base separates this from a much larger clone, so it may be a read error. This chain links TRBV19 with TRBJ1-5; 7 bases align to TRBD1. The germline CDR1 and CDR2 sequences are LNHDA and SQIVND (reference sequence). This CDR3 is 14 amino acids long. This CDR3 is CASSEGQEAQSQHF. The CDR3 region has the DNA TGTGCCAGTAGTGAAGGACAGGAGGCTCAGTCCCAGCATTTT.

The rearrangement links TRBV9 to TRBJ2-1, with TRBD2 identical over 13 bases. This CDR3 has 18 residues. The germline gives CDR1 SGDLS, CDR2 YYNGEE. The V and J ends lost 0 bases and 4 bases, in that order; junction bases with no gene match: 7. The CDR3 DNA reads TGTGCCAGCAGCGTAGGGGTACTAGCGGGGGGGCGGTACAATGAGCAGTTCTTC. Amino acids: CASSVGVLAGGRYNEQFF.

This clone appeared many times. The chain links TRBV6-1 to TRBJ2-7; 8 nucleotides match TRBD2. V was pared by 7 bases and J by 5 bases, with 7 bases of the junction left unmatched. There are 13 residues in the CDR3. Germline loops: CDR1 MNHNS, CDR2 SASEGT. The CDR3 protein is CASTTGLADEQYF. CDR3 bases: TGTGCCAGCACAACCGGACTAGCTGACGAGCAGTACTTC.

This chain connects TRBV20-1 to TRBJ2-7; 12 bases match TRBD2. Germline CDR1 is DFQATT and CDR2 is SNEGSKA (reference sequence). V was pared by 3 bases and J by 2 bases, with 5 bases of the junction left unmatched. CDR3 length equals 15 residues. The CDR3 coding sequence is TGCAGTGCTAGCGGGGCTAGCGGGAGGGCCTACGAGCAGTACTTC. This encodes CSASGASGRAYEQYF.

This clone was observed at least ten times. The J gene is TRBJ1-2, the V gene TRBV28; D is undetermined. The V end was cut by 6 bases, the J end by 0 bases, with 2 bases between. There are 11 residues in the CDR3. Germline lookup yields CDR1 MDHEN and CDR2 SYDVKM. CDR3 residues: CASRANYGYTF. The DNA of the CDR3 is TGTGCCAGCAGAGCTAACTATGGCTACACCTTC.

This clone was recorded at least ten times. The CDR3 DNA reads TGTGCCAGCAGCCCCATCCTGGGGGGAGAGCAGTACTTC. Residues: CASSPILGGEQYF. The V gene is TRBV7-9, the J gene TRBJ2-7; possible D gene TRBD2, 6 bases. The V end was cut by 5 bases, the J end by 7 bases, with 15 bases between. CDR1 and CDR2 (germline): SEHNR, FQNEAQ (reference sequence). This CDR3 is 13 amino acids long.

This clone has just one count. The chain links TRBV5-1 to TRBJ1-1; no clear D gene. In germline, CDR1 is SGHRS, CDR2 YFSETQ. CDR3 length: 15 amino acids. Trimming stripped 0 bases from V and 0 bases from J, with 9 bases between. The CDR3 DNA reads as TGCGCCAGCAGCTTGGACGGGCGTATGAACACTGAAGCTTTCTTT. Translated, it gives CASSLDGRMNTEAFF.

Notes on this clone: A much larger clone differs from this one at a single base, so this may be a read error. V usage is TRBV20-1 and J usage is TRBJ2-5; the D gene is possibly TRBD1 (6 bases). The germline V gene has CDR1 DFQATT and CDR2 SNEGSKA (reference sequence). Trimming stripped 5 bases from V and 5 bases from J, with 18 bases between. This CDR3 has 14 residues. This CDR3 is CSAAHRTVGETQYF. DNA of the CDR3: TGCAGTGCTGCCCACAGGACAGTGGGCGAGACCCAGTACTTC.

This clone was counted many times. This chain joins TRBV20-1 and TRBJ2-7; TRBD1 matches at 7 bases. The CDR3 extends over 19 amino acids. Germline V gene data show CDR1 as DFQATT and CDR2 as SNEGSKA (reference sequence). V lost 2 bases to trimming and J lost 5 bases; unmatched junction nucleotides: 24. Here the CDR3 reads CSARTQLLWGNRGSNEQYF. In DNA, the CDR3 is TGCAGTGCTAGAACTCAACTCCTATGGGGTAACAGGGGATCGAACGAGCAGTACTTC.

Many counts were recorded for this clone. A junction boundary mismatches the germline segment, possibly from a read error. The V gene is TRBV7-7, the J gene TRBJ2-1, with TRBD1 identical over 8 bases. The CDR3 sequence is 15 residues long. CDR1 and CDR2 from the germline V gene are SSHAT and FNYEAQ (reference sequence). CDR3 loop: CASSLDRGSYNEQFF. DNA of the CDR3: TGTGCTAGCAGCTTAGACAGGGGATCCTACAATGAGCAGTTCTTC.

This clone was seen at least ten times. The gene calls are TRBV5-1 and TRBJ2-7; TRBD1 is a possible D gene (5 bases). This CDR3 contains 14 residues. The V end was cut by 0 bases, the J end by 3 bases, with 10 bases between. Germline assignment: CDR1 SGHRS and CDR2 YFSETQ. The CDR3 is CASSLGQGFYEQYF. Written as DNA, the CDR3 is TGCGCCAGCAGCTTGGGGCAGGGCTTCTACGAGCAGTACTTC.

The chain couples TRBV6-5 to TRBJ1-5; the D is unclear. CDR3 length equals 16 residues. V was cut by 0 bases and J by 3 bases, with 12 bases left in between. Germline V gene lookup returns CDR1 MNHEY and CDR2 SVGAGI. The CDR3 DNA reads TGTGCCAGCAGTTACTCTTTCACAGCAAACAATCAGCCCCAGCATTTT. Its translation is CASSYSFTANNQPQHF.

This clone was seen many times. The rearrangement uses TRBV7-2 and TRBJ1-5; TRBD1 is a possible D gene (6 bases). Trimming took off 5 bases at V and 3 bases at J, with 8 bases between the two ends. Looked up from germline, CDR1 is SGHTA and CDR2 is FQGNSA. The CDR3 loop spans 13 amino acids. For the CDR3, the DNA is TGTGCCAGCAGCCGGGACATCAATCAGCCCCAGCATTTT. It encodes CASSRDINQPQHF.

At least ten counts were recorded for this clone. The CDR3 nucleotides are TGCAGTGCCCCCCCAGACGTCAGCACAGATACGCAGTATTTT. This encodes CSAPPDVSTDTQYF. V usage is TRBV20-1 and J usage is TRBJ2-3; the D is unclear. This CDR3 is built from 14 residues. V was pared by 6 bases and J by 0 bases, with 13 bases between. The V gene's germline CDR1 is DFQATT and CDR2 SNEGSKA (reference sequence).